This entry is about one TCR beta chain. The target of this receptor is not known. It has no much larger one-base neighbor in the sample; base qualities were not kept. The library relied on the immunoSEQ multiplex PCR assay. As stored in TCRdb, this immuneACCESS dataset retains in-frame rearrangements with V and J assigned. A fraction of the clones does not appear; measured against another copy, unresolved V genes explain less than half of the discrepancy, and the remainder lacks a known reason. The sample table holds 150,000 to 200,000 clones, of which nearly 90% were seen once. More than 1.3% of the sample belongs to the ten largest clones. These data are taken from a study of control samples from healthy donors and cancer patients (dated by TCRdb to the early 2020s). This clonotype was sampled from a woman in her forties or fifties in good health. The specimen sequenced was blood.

CDR3 sequence: CASSLLQGGTEAFF. The DNA is as follows: TGTGCCAGCAGCCTTCTTCAGGGAGGCACTGAAGCTTTCTTT. This chain joins TRBV7-2 to TRBJ1-1; a tentative D call is TRBD1 (5 bases match). The junction shows trimming of 5 bases on V and 4 bases on J, plus 14 bases between the germline ends. CDR1 and CDR2, per the germline V gene, are SGHTA and FQGNSA. CDR3 length: 14 amino acids, cysteine to phenylalanine. Only CDR3 DNA remains: 42 bases, in frame from the first base.